This T cell receptor beta chain was retrieved from a study of neurological immune-mediated disorders. Study results and limitations: A possible signature appeared as one related-CDR3 cluster, in which phylogenetic grouping placed the repertoires of 18 of 34 multiple sclerosis patients.

Over 200 million TCR-beta sequences from 15-18 subjects came from every sequencing run. From the 5' RACE reads, TCRdb called clonotypes with MiXCR, one entry per CDR3 protein. The profile shows more than 45,000 distinct CDR3 sequences, around 3.9% of them singletons. This clonotype was found many times. Its target is unknown. Germline V CDR1 and CDR2: LGHDT, YNNKEL (reference sequence). This CDR3 has 12 residues. Trimming shortened V by 2 bases and J by 3 bases, and 1 base separated the two germline ends. Material for sequencing was PBMCs. The V and J genes are TRBV3-1 and TRBJ2-2, with D hard to call. This receptor was identified in a man under 40 with multiple sclerosis. The CDR3 DNA is TGTGCCAGCAGCCAACACACCGGGGAGCTGTTTTTT. Residues: CASSQHTGELFF.